The source of this TCR beta chain is a study of identical twins. TCRdb ran MiXCR on the 5' RACE reads and lists one entry per CDR3 protein. Here the sample spans just over 500,000 distinct CDR3 sequences, about 20% being singletons. This clonotype was observed many times. V shed 5 bases, J shed 2 bases, and the junction held 9 bases outside the gene matches. There are 15 residues in the CDR3. Separately, the same data were catalogued under a study of T cells expressing NK-cell markers.

The material sequenced was CD4+ T cells sorted from blood. The chain combines TRBV12-3 or TRBV12-4 with TRBJ2-7; 7 bases line up with TRBD1. The receptor was derived from a woman under 30 in good health. For the CDR3, the DNA is TGTGCCAGCAGTCCCAGACAGGGTATCCCCTACGAGCAGTACTTC. It is translated as CASSPRQGIPYEQYF.